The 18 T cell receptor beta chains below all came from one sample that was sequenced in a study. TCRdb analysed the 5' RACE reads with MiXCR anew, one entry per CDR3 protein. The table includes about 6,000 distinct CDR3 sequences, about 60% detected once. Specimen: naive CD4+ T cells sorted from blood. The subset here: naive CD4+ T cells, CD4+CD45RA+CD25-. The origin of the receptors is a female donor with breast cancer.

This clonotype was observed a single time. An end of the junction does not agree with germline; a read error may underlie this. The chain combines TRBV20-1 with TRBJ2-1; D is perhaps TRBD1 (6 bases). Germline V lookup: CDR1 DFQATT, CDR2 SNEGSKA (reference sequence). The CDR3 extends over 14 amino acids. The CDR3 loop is CSARVRTVYNKQFF. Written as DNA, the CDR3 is TGCAGTGCTAGAGTGAGGACAGTCTACAATAAGCAGTTCTTC.

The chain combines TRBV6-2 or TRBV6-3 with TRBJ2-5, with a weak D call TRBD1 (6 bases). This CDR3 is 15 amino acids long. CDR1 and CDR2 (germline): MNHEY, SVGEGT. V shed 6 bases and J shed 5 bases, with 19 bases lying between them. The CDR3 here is CASSRVQGWVETQYF. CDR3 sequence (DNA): TGTGCCAGCAGCCGAGTACAGGGTTGGGTGGAGACCCAGTACTTC.

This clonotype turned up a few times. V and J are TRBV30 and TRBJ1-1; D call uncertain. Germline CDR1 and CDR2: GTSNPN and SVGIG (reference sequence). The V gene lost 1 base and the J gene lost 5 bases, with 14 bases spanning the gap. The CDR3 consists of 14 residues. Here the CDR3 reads CAWSASPGRTEAFF. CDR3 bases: TGTGCCTGGAGTGCTTCGCCGGGTAGGACTGAAGCTTTCTTT.

The chain's CDR3 is CASSLGTGGAPNEQYF. CDR3 bases: TGTGCCAGCAGCCTTGGGACAGGGGGCGCCCCCAACGAGCAGTACTTC. This chain links TRBV5-4 with TRBJ2-7, with 12 positions matching TRBD1. V dropped 4 bases and J dropped 5; count of bases not matched to a gene: 10. This CDR3 has 16 residues. Germline loops: CDR1 SGHNT, CDR2 YYREEE (reference sequence).

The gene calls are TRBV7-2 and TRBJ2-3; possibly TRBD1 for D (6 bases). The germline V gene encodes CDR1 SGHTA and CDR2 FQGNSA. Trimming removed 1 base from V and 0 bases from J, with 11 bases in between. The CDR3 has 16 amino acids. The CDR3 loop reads CASSLEFRGSTDTQYF. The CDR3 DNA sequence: TGTGCCAGCAGCTTAGAGTTCAGGGGTAGCACAGATACGCAGTATTTT. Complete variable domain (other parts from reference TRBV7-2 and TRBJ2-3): GAGVSQSPSNKVTEKGKDVELRCDPISGHTALYWYRQSLGQGLEFLIYFQGNSAPDKSGLPSDRFSAERTGGSVSTLTIQRTQQEDSAVYLCASSLEFRGSTDTQYFGPGTRLTVL.

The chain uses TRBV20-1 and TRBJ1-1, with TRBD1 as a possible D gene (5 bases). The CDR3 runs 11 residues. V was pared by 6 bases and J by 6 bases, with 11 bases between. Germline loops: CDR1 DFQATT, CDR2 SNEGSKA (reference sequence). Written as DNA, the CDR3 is TGCAGTGCCCCCGGGACCCCTGAAGCTTTCTTT. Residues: CSAPGTPEAFF.

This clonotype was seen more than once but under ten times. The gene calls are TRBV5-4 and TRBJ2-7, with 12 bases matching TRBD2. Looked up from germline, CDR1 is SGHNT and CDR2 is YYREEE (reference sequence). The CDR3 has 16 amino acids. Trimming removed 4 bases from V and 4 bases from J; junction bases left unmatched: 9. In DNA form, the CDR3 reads TGTGCCAGCAGCCCCGGCGGACTAGCGGGATCGTACGAGCAGTACTTC. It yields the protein CASSPGGLAGSYEQYF.

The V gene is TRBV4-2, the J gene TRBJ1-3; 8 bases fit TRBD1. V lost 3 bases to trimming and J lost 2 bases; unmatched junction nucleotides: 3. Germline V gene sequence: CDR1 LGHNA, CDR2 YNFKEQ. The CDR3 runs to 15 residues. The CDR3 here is CASSQEDRAGNTIYF. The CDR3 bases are TGTGCCAGCAGCCAGGAGGACAGGGCTGGAAACACCATATATTTT.

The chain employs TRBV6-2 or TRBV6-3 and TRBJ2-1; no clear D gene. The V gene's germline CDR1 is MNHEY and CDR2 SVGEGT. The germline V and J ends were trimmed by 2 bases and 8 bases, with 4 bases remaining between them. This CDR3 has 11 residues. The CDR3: CASSYGYEQFF. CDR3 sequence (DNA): TGTGCCAGCAGTTACGGCTATGAGCAGTTCTTC.

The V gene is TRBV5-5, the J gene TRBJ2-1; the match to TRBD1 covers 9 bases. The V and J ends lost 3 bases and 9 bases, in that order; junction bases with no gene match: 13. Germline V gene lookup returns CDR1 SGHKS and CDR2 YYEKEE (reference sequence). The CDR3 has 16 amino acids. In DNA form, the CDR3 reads TGTGCCAGCAGCTCACCGCCGGGACAGGGATCTACTGAGCAGTTCTTC. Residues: CASSSPPGQGSTEQFF.

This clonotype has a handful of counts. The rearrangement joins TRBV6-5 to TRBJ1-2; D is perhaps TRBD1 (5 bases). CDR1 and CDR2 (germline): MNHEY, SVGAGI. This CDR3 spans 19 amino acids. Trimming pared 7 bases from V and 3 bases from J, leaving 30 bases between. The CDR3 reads CASTDQLPGPAGDYYGYTF. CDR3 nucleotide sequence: TGTGCCAGCACCGACCAACTACCGGGACCCGCTGGCGACTACTATGGCTACACCTTC.

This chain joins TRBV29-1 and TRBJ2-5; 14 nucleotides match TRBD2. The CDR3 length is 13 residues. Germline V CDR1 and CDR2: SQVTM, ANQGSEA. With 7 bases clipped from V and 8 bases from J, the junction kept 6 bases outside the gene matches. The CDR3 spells CSAGTSGSRTQYF. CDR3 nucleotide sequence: TGCAGCGCCGGGACTAGCGGGAGCCGTACCCAGTACTTC. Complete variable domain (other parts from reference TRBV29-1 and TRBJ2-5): SAVISQKPSRDICQRGTSLTIQCQVDSQVTMMFWYRQQPGQSLTLIATANQGSEATYESGFVIDKFPISRPNLTFSTLTVSNMSPEDSSIYLCSAGTSGSRTQYFGPGTRLLVL.

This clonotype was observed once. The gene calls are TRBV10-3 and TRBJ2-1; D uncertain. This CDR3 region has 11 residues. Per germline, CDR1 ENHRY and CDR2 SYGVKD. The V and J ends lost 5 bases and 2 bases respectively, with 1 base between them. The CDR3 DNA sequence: TGTGCCATCAGTCCCTACAATGAGCAGTTCTTC. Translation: CAISPYNEQFF.

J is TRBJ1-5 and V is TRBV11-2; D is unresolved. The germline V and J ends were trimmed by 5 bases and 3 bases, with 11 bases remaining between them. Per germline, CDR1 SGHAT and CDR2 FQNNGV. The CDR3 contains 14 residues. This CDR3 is CASSPRPNNQPQHF. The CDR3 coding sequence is TGTGCCAGCAGCCCCCGACCTAACAATCAGCCCCAGCATTTT. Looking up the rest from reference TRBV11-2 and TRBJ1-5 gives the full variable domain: EAGVAQSPRYKIIEKRQSVAFWCNPISGHATLYWYQQILGQGPKLLIQFQNNGVVDDSQLPKDRFSAERLKGVDSTLKIQPAKLEDSAVYLCASSPRPNNQPQHFGDGTRLSIL.

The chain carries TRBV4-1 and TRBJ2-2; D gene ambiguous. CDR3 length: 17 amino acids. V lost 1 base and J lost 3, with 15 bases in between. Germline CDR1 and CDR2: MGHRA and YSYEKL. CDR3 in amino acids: CASSQGRMGRDTGELFF. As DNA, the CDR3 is TGCGCCAGCAGCCAAGGTCGGATGGGTCGGGACACCGGGGAGCTGTTTTTT.

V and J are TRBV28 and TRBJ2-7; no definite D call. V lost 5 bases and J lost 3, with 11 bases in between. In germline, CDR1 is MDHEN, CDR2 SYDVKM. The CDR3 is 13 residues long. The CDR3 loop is CASSRYGFYEQYV. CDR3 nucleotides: TGTGCCAGCAGTCGGTACGGGTTCTACGAGCAGTACGTC.

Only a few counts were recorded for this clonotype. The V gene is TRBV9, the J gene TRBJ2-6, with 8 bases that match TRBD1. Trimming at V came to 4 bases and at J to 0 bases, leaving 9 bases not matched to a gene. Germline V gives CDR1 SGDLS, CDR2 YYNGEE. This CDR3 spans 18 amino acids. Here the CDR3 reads CASSPRTGSYSGANVLTF. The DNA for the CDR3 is TGTGCCAGCAGCCCCCGGACAGGGTCCTACTCTGGGGCCAACGTCCTGACTTTC.

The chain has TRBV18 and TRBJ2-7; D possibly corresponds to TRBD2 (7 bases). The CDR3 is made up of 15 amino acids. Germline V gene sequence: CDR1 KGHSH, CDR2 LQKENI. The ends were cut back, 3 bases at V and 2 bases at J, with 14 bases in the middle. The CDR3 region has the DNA TGTGCCAGCTCACCTGGACGGGGGGCCACCTACGAGCAGTACGTC. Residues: CASSPGRGATYEQYV.